This T cell receptor (beta chain) was observed in a study of OX40 agonist ivuxolimab in advanced cancers. Study background: Two cutaneous melanoma patients and one hepatocellular carcinoma patient, three in all, had partial responses.

Repertoires were generated with immunoSEQ multiplex PCR, while TCRdb's copy carries only in-frame clones and drops some. The sample carries about 100,000 clones, more than 75% recorded once. The germline gives CDR1 MDHEN, CDR2 SYDVKM. Trimming pared 5 bases from V and 3 bases from J, leaving 16 bases between. CDR3 size: 15 residues. Notes on this clone: The antigen is undetermined.

Study-wide findings and caveats: Expanded clones were, on average, more numerous in CD8+ T cells than in CD4+.

Blood was sampled at baseline, cycle 4 day 1, and cycle 7 day 1. Source: CD4+ or CD8+ T cells sorted from blood, taken in a trial of the OX40 agonist ivuxolimab. The origin of this receptor is an adult with an advanced solid tumor such as melanoma, head and neck, liver or kidney cancer. This rearrangement joins TRBV28 to TRBJ2-5; D might be TRBD1 (6 bases). The CDR3: CASSPSMGAEETQYF. Here the CDR3 DNA reads TGTGCCAGCAGTCCCTCCATGGGGGCAGAAGAGACCCAGTACTTC. The full variable domain, its missing parts supplied by reference TRBV28 and TRBJ2-5, is DVKVTQSSRYLVKRTGEKVFLECVQDMDHENMFWYRQDPGLGLRLIYFSYDVKMKEKGDIPEGYSVSREKKERFSLILESASTNQTSMYLCASSPSMGAEETQYFGPGTRLLVL.